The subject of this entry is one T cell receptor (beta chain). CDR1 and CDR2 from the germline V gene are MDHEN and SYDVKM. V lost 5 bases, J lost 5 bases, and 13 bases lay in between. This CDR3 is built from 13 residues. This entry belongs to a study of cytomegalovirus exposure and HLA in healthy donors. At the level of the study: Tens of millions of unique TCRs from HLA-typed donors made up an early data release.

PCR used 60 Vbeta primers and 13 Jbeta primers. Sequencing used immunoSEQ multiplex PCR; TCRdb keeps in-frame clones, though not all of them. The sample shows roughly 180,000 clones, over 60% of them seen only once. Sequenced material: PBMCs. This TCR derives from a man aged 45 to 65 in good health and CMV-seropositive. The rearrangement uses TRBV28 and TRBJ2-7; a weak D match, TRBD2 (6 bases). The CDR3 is CASSPGSTNEQYV. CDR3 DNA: TGTGCCAGCAGTCCCGGGAGTACTAACGAGCAGTACGTC.